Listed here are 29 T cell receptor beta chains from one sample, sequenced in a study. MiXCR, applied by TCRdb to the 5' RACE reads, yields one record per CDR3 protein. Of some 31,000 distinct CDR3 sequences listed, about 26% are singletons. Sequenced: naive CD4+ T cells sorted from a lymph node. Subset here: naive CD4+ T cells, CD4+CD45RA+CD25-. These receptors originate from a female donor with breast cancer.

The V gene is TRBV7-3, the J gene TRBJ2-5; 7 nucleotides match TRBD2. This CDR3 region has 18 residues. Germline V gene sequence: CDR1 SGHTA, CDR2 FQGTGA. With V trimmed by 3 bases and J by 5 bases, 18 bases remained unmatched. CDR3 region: CASSFYPPRREPRETQYF. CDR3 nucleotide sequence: TGTGCCAGCAGCTTTTATCCCCCTCGGCGGGAGCCCCGCGAGACCCAGTACTTC. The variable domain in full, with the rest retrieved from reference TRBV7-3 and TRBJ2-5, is GAGVSQTPSNKVTEKGKYVELRCDPISGHTALYWYRQSLGQGPEFLIYFQGTGAADDSGLPNDRFFAVRPEGSVSTLKIQRTERGDSAVYLCASSFYPPRREPRETQYFGPGTRLLVL.

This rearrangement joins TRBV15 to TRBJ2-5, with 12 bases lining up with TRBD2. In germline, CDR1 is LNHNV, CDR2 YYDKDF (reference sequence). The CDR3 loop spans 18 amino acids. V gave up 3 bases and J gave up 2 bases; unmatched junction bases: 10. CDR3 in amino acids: CATSRRTSGISWQETQYF. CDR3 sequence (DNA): TGTGCCACCAGCAGGAGGACTAGCGGGATTTCCTGGCAAGAGACCCAGTACTTC.

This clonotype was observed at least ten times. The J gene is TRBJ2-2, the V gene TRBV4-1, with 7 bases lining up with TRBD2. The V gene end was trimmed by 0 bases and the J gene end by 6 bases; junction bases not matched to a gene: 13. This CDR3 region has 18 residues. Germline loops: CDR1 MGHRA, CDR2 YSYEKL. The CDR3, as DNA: TGCGCCAGCAGCCAAGAAGGAATAGCGGCGGGAGCGGCCGGGGAGCTGTTTTTT. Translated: CASSQEGIAAGAAGELFF.

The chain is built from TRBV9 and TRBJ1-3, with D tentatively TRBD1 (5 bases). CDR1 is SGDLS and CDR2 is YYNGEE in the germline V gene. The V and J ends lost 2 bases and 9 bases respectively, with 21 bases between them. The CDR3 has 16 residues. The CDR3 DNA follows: TGTGCCAGCAGCGTCGCAGGGAGCCAGGGACTCGGCACCATATATTTT. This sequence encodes CASSVAGSQGLGTIYF.

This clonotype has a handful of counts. In nucleotides, the CDR3 is TGTGCCAGCAGATTCCAGGGACGGAGCTCCTACGAGCAGTACTTC. Translation: CASRFQGRSSYEQYF. This chain joins TRBV6-2 or TRBV6-3 and TRBJ2-7; the D call may be TRBD1 or TRBD2 (5 bases each). The CDR3 length is 15 residues. CDR1 is MNHEY, CDR2 SVGEGT, per germline. V was clipped by 6 bases and J by 0 bases, with 15 bases between them.

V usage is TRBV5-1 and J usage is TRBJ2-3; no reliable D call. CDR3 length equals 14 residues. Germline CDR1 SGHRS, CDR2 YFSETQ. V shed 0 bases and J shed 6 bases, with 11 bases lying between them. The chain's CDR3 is CASSLESGSDTQYF. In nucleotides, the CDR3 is TGCGCCAGCAGCTTGGAGAGTGGCTCGGATACGCAGTATTTT.

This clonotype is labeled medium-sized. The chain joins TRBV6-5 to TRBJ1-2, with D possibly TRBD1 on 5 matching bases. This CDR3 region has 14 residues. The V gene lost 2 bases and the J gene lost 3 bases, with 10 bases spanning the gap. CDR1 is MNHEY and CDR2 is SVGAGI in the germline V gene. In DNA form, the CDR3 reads TGTGCCAGCAGTTACGGGACGGGACACTATGGCTACACCTTC. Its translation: CASSYGTGHYGYTF.

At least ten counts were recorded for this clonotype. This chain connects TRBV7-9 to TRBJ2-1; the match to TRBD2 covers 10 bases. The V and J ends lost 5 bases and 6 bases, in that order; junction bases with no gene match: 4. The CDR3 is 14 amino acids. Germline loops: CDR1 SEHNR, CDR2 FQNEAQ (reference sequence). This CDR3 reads CASSPWTSGNEQFF. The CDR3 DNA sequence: TGTGCCAGCAGCCCCTGGACTAGCGGCAATGAGCAGTTCTTC.

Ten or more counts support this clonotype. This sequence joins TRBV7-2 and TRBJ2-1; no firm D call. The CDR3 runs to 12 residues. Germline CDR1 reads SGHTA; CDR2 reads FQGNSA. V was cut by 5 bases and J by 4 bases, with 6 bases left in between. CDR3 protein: CASSAFYNEQFF. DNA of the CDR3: TGTGCCAGCAGCGCCTTTTACAATGAGCAGTTCTTC.

Here the CDR3 DNA reads TGTGCCAGCCCGGGACAGGGAAATGAAAAACTGTTTTTT. This encodes CASPGQGNEKLFF. The genes are TRBV6-5 and TRBJ1-4; 9 positions agree with TRBD1. The J segment lost 5 bases and the V segment lost 8 bases, leaving 3 bases of the junction unmatched. The CDR3 spans 13 residues. The germline V gene encodes CDR1 MNHEY and CDR2 SVGAGI.

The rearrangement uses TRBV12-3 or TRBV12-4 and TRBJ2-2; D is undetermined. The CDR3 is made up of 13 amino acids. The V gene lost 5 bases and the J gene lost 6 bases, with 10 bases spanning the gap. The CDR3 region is CASSLQLAGELFF. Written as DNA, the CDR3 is TGTGCCAGCAGTCTCCAGTTAGCCGGGGAGCTGTTTTTT.

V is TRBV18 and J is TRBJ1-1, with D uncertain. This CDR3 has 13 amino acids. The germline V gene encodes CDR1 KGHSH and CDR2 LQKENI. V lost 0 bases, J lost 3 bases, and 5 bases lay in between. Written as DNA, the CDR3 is TGTGCCAGCTCACCACCGTACTACACTGAAGCTTTCTTT. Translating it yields CASSPPYYTEAFF.

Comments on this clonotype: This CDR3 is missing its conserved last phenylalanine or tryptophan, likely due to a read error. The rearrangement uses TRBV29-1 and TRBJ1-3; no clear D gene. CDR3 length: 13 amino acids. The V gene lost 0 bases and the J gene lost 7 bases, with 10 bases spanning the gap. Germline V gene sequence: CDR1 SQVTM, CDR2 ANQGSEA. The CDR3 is CSVEDIGRNTIYV. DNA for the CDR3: TGCAGCGTTGAAGACATCGGGAGGAACACCATATATGTT.

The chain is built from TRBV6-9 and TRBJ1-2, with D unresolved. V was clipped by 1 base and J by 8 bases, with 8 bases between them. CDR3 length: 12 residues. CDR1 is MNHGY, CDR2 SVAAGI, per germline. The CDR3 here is CASSYWRVGYTF. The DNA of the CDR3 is TGTGCCAGCAGTTATTGGAGAGTCGGCTACACCTTC.

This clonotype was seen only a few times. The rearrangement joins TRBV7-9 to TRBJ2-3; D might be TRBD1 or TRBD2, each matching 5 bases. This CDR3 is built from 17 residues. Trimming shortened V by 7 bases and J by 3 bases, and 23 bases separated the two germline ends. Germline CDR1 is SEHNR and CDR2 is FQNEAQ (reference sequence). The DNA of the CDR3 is TGTGCCAGCACCCCAATGGGGGACCGCCGGTCGACAGATACGCAGTATTTT. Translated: CASTPMGDRRSTDTQYF.

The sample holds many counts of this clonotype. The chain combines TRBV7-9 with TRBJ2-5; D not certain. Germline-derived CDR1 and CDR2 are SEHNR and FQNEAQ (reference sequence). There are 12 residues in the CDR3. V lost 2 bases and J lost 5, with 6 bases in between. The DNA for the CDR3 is TGTGCCAGCAGCTTATTAGGGGAGACCCAGTACTTC. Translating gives CASSLLGETQYF.

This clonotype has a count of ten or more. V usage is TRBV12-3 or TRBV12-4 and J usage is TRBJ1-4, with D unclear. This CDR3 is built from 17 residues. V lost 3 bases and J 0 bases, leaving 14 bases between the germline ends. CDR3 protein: CASSFVYSVATNEKLFF. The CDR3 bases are TGTGCCAGCAGTTTCGTGTACAGCGTAGCAACTAATGAAAAACTGTTTTTT.

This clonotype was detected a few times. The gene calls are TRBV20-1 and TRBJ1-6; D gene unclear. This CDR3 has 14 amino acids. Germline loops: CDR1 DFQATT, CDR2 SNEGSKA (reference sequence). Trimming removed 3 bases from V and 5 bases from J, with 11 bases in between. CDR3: CSARGRSDNSPLHF. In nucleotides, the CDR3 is TGCAGTGCTAGGGGTCGGTCCGATAATTCACCCCTCCACTTT.

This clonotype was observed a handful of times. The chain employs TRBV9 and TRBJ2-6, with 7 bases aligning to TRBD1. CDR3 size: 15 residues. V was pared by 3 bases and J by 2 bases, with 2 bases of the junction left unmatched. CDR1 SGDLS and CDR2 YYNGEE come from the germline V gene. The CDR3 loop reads CASSAQGAGANVLTF. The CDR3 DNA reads TGTGCCAGCAGCGCCCAGGGGGCTGGGGCCAACGTCCTGACTTTC. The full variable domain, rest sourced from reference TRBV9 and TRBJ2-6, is DSGVTQTPKHLITATGQRVTLRCSPRSGDLSVYWYQQSLDQGLQFLIQYYNGEERAKGNILERFSAQQFPDLHSELNLSSLELGDSALYFCASSAQGAGANVLTFGAGSRLTVL.

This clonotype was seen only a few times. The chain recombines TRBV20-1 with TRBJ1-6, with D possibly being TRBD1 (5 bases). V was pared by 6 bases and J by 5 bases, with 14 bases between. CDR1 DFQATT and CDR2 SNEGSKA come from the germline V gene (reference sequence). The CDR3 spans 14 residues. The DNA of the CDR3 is TGCAGTGCCCAGCCCGGGACGAATAATTCACCCCTCCACTTT. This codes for CSAQPGTNNSPLHF.

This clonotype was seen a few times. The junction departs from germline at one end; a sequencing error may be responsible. The CDR3 is CASSLTLGANTGELLF. CDR3 coding DNA: TGTGCCAGCAGCCTTACTTTGGGGGCGAACACCGGGGAGCTGTTGTTT. V is TRBV7-2 and J is TRBJ2-2, with D perhaps TRBD1 (6 bases). The CDR3 loop spans 16 amino acids. CDR1 is SGHTA and CDR2 is FQGNSA in the germline V gene. The variable domain in full, with the rest retrieved from reference TRBV7-2 and TRBJ2-2, is GAGVSQSPSNKVTEKGKDVELRCDPISGHTALYWYRQSLGQGLEFLIYFQGNSAPDKSGLPSDRFSAERTGGSVSTLTIQRTQQEDSAVYLCASSLTLGANTGELLFGEGSRLTVL.

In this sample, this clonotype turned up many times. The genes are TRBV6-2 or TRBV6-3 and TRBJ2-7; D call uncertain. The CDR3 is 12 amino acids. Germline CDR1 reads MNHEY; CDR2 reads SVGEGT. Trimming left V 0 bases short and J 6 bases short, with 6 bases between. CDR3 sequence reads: CASSYSLREQYF. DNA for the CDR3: TGTGCCAGCAGTTACTCGCTCCGCGAGCAGTACTTC.

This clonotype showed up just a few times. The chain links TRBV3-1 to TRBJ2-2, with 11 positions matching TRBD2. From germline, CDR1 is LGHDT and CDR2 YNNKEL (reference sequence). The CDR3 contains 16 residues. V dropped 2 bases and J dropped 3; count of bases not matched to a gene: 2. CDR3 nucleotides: TGTGCCAGCAGCCAACTAGCGGGAGGCTACACCGGGGAGCTGTTTTTT. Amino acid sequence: CASSQLAGGYTGELFF. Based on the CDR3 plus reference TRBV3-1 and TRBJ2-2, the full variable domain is DTAVSQTPKYLVTQMGNDKSIKCEQNLGHDTMYWYKQDSKKFLKIMFSYNNKELIINETVPNRFSPKSPDKAHLNLHINSLELGDSAVYFCASSQLAGGYTGELFFGEGSRLTVL.

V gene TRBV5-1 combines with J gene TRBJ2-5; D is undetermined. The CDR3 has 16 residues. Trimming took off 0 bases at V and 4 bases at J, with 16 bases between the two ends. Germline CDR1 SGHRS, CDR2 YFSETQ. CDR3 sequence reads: CASSLVGTQQSETQYF. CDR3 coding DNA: TGCGCCAGCAGCTTGGTTGGTACTCAGCAATCAGAGACCCAGTACTTC.

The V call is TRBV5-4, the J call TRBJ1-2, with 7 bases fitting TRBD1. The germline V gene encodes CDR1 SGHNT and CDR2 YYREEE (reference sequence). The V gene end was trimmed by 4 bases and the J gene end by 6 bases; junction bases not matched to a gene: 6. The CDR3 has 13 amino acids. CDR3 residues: CASSRDSPDGYTF. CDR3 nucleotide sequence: TGTGCCAGCAGCCGGGACAGCCCGGATGGCTACACCTTC.

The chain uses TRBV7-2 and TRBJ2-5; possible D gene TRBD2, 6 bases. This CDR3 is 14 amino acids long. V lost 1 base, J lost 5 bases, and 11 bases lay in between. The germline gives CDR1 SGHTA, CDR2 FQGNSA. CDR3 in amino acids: CASSLGSGVETQYF. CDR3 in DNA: TGTGCCAGCAGCTTAGGGTCGGGAGTCGAGACCCAGTACTTC.

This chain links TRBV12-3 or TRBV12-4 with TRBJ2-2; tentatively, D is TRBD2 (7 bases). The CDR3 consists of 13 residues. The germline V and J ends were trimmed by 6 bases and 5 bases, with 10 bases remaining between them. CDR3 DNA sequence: TGTGCCAGCAGCGGGGGGACAACCGGGGAGCTGTTTTTT. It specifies CASSGGTTGELFF.

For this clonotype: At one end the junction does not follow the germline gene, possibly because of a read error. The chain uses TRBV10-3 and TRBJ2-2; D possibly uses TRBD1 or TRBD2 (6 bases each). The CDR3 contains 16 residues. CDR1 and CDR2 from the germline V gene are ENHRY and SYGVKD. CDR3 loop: CTISEIGGRNTGELFF. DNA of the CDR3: TGTACCATCAGTGAAATAGGGGGGCGCAACACCGGGGAGCTGTTTTTT.

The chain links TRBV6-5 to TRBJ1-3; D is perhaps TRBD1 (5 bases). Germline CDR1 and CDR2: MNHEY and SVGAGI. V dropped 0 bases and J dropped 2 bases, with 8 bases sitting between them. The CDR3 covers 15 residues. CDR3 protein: CASSYSKGAGNTIYF. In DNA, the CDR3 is TGTGCCAGCAGTTACTCGAAAGGGGCTGGAAACACCATATATTTT.